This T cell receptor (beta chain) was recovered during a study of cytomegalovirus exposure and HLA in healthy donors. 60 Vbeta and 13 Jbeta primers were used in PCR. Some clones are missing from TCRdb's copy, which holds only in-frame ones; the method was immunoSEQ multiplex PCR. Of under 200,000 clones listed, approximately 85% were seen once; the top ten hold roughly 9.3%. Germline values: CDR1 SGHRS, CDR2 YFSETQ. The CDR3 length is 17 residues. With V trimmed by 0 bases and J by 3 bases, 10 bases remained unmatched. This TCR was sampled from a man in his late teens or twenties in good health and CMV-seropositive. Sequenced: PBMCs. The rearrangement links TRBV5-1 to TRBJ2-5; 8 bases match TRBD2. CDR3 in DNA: TGCGCCAGCAGCTTGGTCCTGCGGGGGGCCAGGAAAGAGACCCAGTACTTC. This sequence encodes CASSLVLRGARKETQYF.